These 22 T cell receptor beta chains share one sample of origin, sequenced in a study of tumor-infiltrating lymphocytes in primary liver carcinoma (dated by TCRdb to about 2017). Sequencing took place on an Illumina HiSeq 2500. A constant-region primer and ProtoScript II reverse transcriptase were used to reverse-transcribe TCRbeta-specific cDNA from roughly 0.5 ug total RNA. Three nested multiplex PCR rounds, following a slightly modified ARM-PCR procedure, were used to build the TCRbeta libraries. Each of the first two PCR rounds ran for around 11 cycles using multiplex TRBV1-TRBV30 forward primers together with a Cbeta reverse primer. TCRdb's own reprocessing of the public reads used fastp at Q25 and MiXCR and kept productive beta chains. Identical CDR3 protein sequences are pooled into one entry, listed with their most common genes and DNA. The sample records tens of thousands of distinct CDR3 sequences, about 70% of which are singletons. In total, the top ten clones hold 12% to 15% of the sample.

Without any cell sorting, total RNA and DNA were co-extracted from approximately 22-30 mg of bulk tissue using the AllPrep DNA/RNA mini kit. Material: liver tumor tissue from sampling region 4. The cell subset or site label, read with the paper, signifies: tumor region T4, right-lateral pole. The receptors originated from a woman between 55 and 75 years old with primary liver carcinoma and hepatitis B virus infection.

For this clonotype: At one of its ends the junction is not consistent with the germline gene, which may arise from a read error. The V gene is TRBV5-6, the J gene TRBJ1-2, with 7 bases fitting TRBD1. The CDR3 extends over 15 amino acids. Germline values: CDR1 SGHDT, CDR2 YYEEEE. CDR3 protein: CASSWGTDLRRGYAF. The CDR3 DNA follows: TGTGCCAGCAGCTGGGGGACAGACCTGAGGCGAGGCTACGCCTTC.

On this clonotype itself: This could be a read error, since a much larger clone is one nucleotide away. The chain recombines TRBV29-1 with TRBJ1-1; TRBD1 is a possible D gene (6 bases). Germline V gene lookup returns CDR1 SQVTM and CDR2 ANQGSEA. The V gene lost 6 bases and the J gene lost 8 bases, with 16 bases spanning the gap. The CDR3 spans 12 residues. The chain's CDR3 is CSVRALGTEAFF. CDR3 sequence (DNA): TGCAGCGTCAGAGCGCTCGGGACAGAAGCTTTCTTT.

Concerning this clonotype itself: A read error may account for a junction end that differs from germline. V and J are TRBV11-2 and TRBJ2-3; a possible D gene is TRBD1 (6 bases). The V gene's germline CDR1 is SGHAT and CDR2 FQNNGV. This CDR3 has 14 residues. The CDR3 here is CASSLVGGIDTQYF. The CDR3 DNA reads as TGTGCTAGCAGCTTAGTTGGGGGCATAGATACGCAGTATTTT.

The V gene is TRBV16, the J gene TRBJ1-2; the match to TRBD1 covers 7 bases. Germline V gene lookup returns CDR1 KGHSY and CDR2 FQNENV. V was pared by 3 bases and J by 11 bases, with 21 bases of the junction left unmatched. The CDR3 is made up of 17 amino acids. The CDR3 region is CASSQPNMGQTNYDYTF. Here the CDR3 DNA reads TGTGCCAGCAGCCAGCCCAACATGGGACAGACTAACTATGATTACACCTTC.

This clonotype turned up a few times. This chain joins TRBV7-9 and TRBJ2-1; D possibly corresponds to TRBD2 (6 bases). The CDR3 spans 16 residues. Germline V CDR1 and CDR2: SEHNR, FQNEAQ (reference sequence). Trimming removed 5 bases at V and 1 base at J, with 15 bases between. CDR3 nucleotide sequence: TGTGCCAGCAGCCCCGAGCGGGCGGGATCCTACAATGAGCAGTTCTTC. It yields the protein CASSPERAGSYNEQFF.

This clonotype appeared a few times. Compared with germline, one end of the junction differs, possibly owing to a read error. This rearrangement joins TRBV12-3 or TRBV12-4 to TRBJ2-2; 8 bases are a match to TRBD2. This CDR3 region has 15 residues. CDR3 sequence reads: CASSLPGGDTGELFF. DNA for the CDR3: TGTGCCAGCAGTTTGCCGGGAGGGGATACCGGGGAACTGTTTTTT.

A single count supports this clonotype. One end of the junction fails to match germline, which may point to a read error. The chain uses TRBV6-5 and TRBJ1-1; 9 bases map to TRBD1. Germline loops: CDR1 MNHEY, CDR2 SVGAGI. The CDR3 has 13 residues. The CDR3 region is CACGKNRGREALF. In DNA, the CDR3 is TGTGCCTGCGGTAAAAACAGGGGGCGTGAAGCTTTATTT.

This CDR3 reads CAWSVPSGLAGTLAKNIQYF. CDR3 DNA: TGTGCCTGGAGTGTTCCATCGGGACTAGCGGGCACCCTAGCCAAAAACATTCAGTACTTC. This chain joins TRBV30 and TRBJ2-4; TRBD2 agrees at 12 bases. The junction had 12 bases not matched to a gene; V was cut back by 0 bases and J by 0 bases. The CDR3 extends over 20 amino acids. In germline, CDR1 is GTSNPN, CDR2 SVGIG (reference sequence).

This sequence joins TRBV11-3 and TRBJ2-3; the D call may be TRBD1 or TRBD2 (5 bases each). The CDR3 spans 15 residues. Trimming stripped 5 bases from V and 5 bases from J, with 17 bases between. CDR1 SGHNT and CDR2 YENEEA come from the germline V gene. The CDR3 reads CASSPNSGHGDTQYF. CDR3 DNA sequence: TGTGCCAGCAGCCCTAACAGCGGACACGGAGATACGCAGTATTTT. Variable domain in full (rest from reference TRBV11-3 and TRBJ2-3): EAGVVQSPRYKIIEKKQPVAFWCNPISGHNTLYWYLQNLGQGPELLIRYENEEAVDDSQLPKDRFSAERLKGVDSTLKIQPAELGDSAVYLCASSPNSGHGDTQYFGPGTRLTVL.

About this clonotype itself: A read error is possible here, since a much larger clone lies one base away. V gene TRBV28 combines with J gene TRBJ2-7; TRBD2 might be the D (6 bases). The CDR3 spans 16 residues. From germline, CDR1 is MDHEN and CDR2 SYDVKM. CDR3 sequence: CANSRPPGGIHYEQYF. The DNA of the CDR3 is TGTGCCAACAGTCGGCCTCCCGGAGGGATCCACTACGAGCAGTACTTC.

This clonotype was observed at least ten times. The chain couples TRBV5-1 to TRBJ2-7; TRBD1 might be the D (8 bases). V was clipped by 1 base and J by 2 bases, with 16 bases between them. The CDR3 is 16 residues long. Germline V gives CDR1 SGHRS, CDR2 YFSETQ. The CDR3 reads CASSLRTTGGAYEQYF. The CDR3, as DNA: TGCGCCAGCAGCTTGAGGACCACAGGGGGGGCCTACGAGCAGTACTTC. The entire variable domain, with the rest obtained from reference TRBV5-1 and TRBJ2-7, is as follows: KAGVTQTPRYLIKTRGQQVTLSCSPISGHRSVSWYQQTPGQGLQFLFEYFSETQRNKGNFPGRFSGRQFSNSRSEMNVSTLELGDSALYLCASSLRTTGGAYEQYFGPGTRLTVT.

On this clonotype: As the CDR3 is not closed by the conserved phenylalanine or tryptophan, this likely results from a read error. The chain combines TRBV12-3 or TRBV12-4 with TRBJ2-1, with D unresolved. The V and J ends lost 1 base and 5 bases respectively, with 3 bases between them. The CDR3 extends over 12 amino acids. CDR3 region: CASSLGDNEQFL. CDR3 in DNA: TGTGCCAGCAGTTTAGGCGACAATGAGCAGTTCCTC.

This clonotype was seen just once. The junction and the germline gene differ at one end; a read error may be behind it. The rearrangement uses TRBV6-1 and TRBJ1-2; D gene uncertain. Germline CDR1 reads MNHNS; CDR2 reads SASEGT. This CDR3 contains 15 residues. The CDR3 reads CVSSGPADGSYGYTF. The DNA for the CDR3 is TGTGTCAGCAGTGGCCCTGCCGATGGAAGCTATGGCTACACCTTC.

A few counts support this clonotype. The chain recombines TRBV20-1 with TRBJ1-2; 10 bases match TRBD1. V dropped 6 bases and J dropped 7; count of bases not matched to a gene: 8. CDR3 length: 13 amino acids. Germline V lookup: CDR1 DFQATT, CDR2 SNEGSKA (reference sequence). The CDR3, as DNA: TGCAGTGCCATTGACAGGGGGCAGGCTGGCTACACCTTC. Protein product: CSAIDRGQAGYTF.

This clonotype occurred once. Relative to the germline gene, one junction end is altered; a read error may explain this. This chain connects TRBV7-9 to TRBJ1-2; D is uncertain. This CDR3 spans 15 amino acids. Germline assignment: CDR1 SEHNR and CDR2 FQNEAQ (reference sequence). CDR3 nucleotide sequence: TGTGTCAGCAGCTTAATGTCGGCAGCTAGCCATGGCTACACCTTC. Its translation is CVSSLMSAASHGYTF.

The CDR3 DNA reads as TGTGCCAGCAGTGCAGGGGCTCTGGAATCTGAGCAGTTCTTC. It specifies CASSAGALESEQFF. The chain is built from TRBV6-1 and TRBJ2-1, with D tentatively TRBD1 (6 bases). V was shortened by 4 bases and J by 9 bases, with 16 bases between the two germline ends. CDR3 length: 14 amino acids. The germline CDR1 and CDR2 sequences are MNHNS and SASEGT.

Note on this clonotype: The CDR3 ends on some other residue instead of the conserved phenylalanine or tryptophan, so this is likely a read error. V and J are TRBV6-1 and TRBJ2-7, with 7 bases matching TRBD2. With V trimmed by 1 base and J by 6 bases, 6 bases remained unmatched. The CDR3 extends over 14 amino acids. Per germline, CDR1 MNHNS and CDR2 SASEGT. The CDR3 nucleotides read TGTGCCAGCAGTGAAGGCCCCGGGAGGACCGAGCAGTACTTA. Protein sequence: CASSEGPGRTEQYL.

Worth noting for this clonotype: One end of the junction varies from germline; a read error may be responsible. The CDR3 loop reads CTSRASRPGTDTQYF. CDR3 coding DNA: TGTACCAGCAGGGCTAGCAGGCCAGGAACAGATACGCAGTATTTT. V is TRBV6-5 and J is TRBJ2-3, with D perhaps given as TRBD1 or TRBD2 (5 bases each). Germline loops: CDR1 MNHEY, CDR2 SVGAGI. The CDR3 covers 15 residues.

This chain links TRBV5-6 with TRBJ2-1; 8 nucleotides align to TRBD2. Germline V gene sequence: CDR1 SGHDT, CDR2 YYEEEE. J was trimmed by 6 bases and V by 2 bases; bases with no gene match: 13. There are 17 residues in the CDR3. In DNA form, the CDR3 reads TGTGCCAGCAGCTTCCGGGGGGGGGCATCTGTTCTCAATGAGCAGTTCTTC. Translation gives CASSFRGGASVLNEQFF.

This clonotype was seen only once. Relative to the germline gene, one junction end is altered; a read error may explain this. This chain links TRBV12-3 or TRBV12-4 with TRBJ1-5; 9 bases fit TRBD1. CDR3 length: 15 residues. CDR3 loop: CTSSLLGQGGQLQHF. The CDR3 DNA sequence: TGTACCAGCAGTTTACTGGGACAGGGCGGTCAGCTCCAGCATTTT.

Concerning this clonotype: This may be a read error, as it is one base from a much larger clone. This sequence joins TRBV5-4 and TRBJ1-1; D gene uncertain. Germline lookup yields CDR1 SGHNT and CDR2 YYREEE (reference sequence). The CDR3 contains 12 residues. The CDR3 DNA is TGTGTCAGCAGCTCTATGAACACTGAAGCTTTCTTT. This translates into CVSSSMNTEAFF.

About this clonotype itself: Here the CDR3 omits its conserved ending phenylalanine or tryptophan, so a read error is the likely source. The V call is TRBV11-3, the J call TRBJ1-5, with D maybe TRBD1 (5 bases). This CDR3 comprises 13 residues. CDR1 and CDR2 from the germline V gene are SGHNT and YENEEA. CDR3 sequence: CANSINRNQPQHP. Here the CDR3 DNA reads TGTGCCAACAGCATTAACAGGAATCAGCCCCAGCATCCT.